A selection of T cell receptor beta chains follows, all from one sample in a study of cytomegalovirus exposure and HLA in healthy donors. Assay used: immunoSEQ multiplex PCR; TCRdb lists only in-frame clones, some missing. Of roughly 34,000 clones in the sample, roughly 82% were seen once. Sequencing used PBMCs. The receptors were gathered from a woman aged 18-35 years in good health and CMV-seronegative. Each CDR3 is given with its conserved first and last residue. A D gene is named only where the DNA matches it firmly. The size field is filled for only some rows; it gives once, few, many or a size class.

abundance,j_gene,v_gene,d_gene,CDR3aa,CDR3nt
few,TRBJ2-7,TRBV25-1,TRBD2,CASSATSGRSGLQQYF,TGTGCCAGCAGTGCCACATCCGGGAGGTCGGGTCTGCAGCAGTACTTC
.,TRBJ1-1,TRBV7-2,.,CASSFRGNTEAFF,TGTGCCAGCAGCTTTAGGGGGAACACTGAAGCTTTCTTT
.,TRBJ2-3,TRBV7-9,.,CASSLSDTQYF,TGTGCCAGCAGCTTATCGGATACGCAGTATTTT
.,TRBJ1-6,TRBV7-9,.,CASSLQGGYNSPLHF,TGTGCCAGCAGCCTCCAGGGAGGCTATAATTCACCCCTCCACTTT
.,TRBJ2-1,TRBV14,TRBD1,CASSGRQGDSYNEQFF,TGTGCCAGCAGCGGAAGACAGGGGGACTCCTACAATGAGCAGTTCTTC
once,TRBJ2-5,TRBV4-2,TRBD1,CASSQGGQASSTQYF,TGTGCCAGCAGCCAAGGGGGACAGGCCTCGTCGACCCAGTACTTC
.,TRBJ2-5,TRBV5-5,TRBD2,CASSSGLAILVGETQYF,TGTGCCAGCAGCTCTGGACTAGCGATCCTTGTAGGGGAGACCCAGTACTTC
.,TRBJ1-5,TRBV4-1,TRBD1,CASSHPDRGSGQPQHF,TGCGCCAGCAGCCACCCCGACAGGGGGAGTGGGCAGCCCCAGCATTTT
.,TRBJ2-7,TRBV28,.,CASSLPILGYEQYF,TGTGCCAGCAGTTTACCGATCCTAGGCTACGAGCAGTACTTC
.,TRBJ2-7,TRBV6-5,TRBD2,CASSYGGRGSYEQYF,TGTGCCAGCAGTTACGGCGGGAGGGGCTCCTACGAGCAGTACTTC
.,TRBJ2-7,TRBV4-1,TRBD1,CASSQEYGGQGRGEQYF,TGCGCCAGCAGCCAAGAGTACGGGGGACAGGGAAGGGGCGAGCAGTACTTC
.,TRBJ2-1,TRBV4-1,TRBD2,CASSPGLAGGPEQFF,TGCGCCAGCAGCCCCGGACTAGCGGGGGGGCCCGAGCAGTTCTTC
.,TRBJ2-1,TRBV5-5,.,CASKFGANEQFF,TGTGCCAGCAAATTTGGGGCAAATGAGCAGTTCTTC
.,TRBJ1-1,TRBV5-1,.,CASSPRNPSTEAFF,TGCGCCAGCAGCCCGAGAAATCCCTCAACTGAAGCTTTCTTT
.,TRBJ2-5,TRBV7-2,TRBD1,CASNRGRGETQYF,TGTGCCAGTAACAGGGGGCGCGGAGAGACCCAGTACTTC
.,TRBJ2-1,TRBV4-2,TRBD2,CASSSVAGVNEQFF,TGTGCCAGCAGCTCGGTTGCGGGAGTGAATGAGCAGTTCTTC
.,TRBJ2-1,TRBV5-1,.,CASSLGVFVGFNEQFF,TGCGCCAGCAGCTTGGGAGTCTTCGTGGGCTTCAATGAGCAGTTCTTC
.,TRBJ1-2,TRBV7-6,.,CASSLDWQDGYTF,TGTGCCAGCAGCTTAGATTGGCAGGATGGCTACACCTTC
once,TRBJ1-2,TRBV28,TRBD1,CASSPGDREVYGYTF,TGTGCCAGCAGTCCCGGGGACAGGGAAGTTTATGGCTACACCTTC
.,TRBJ2-5,TRBV2,.,CASSRRETQYF,TGTGCCAGCAGTAGGAGGGAGACCCAGTACTTC
few,TRBJ2-1,TRBV28,TRBD2,CASSFETSGNREQFF,TGTGCCAGCAGTTTCGAGACTAGCGGGAACCGCGAGCAGTTCTTC
.,TRBJ2-2,TRBV28,.,CASSTDPGIQGELFF,TGTGCCAGCAGTACAGATCCCGGGATACAAGGGGAGCTGTTTTTT
.,TRBJ1-4,TRBV19,.,CASSTGWDLFF,TGTGCCAGTAGTACGGGGTGGGATCTGTTTTTT
.,TRBJ1-1,TRBV4-1,TRBD1,CASSQDSGTGRTEAFF,TGCGCCAGCAGCCAAGATTCGGGGACAGGGCGGACTGAAGCTTTCTTT
.,TRBJ1-1,TRBV5-1,.,CASSLVPVRHSGNTEAFF,TGCGCCAGCAGCTTGGTGCCGGTGCGCCATTCGGGGAACACTGAAGCTTTCTTT
.,TRBJ2-7,TRBV15,.,CATSRDTGISYEQYF,TGTGCCACCAGCAGGGATACCGGGATCTCCTACGAGCAGTACTTC
.,TRBJ2-3,TRBV6-1,TRBD2,CASSDSTSGVDTQYF,TGTGCCAGCAGTGATTCAACTAGCGGGGTAGATACGCAGTATTTT
few,TRBJ1-4,TRBV28,.,CASSRHPNEKLFF,TGTGCCAGCAGCAGACATCCAAATGAAAAACTGTTTTTT
.,TRBJ1-1,TRBV10-3,.,CAVPGQFMNTEAFF,TGTGCCGTCCCGGGACAATTCATGAACACTGAAGCTTTCTTT
.,TRBJ2-2,TRBV11-1,.,CASSWTELTVGELFF,TGTGCCAGCAGCTGGACAGAACTTACCGTGGGGGAGCTGTTTTTT
.,TRBJ2-3,TRBV2,TRBD1,CASTLDRESTDTQYF,TGTGCCAGCACCTTAGACAGGGAAAGCACAGATACGCAGTATTTT
.,TRBJ1-1,TRBV7-3,.,CASSLEIGLSVRDTEAFF,TGTGCCAGCAGCCTAGAAATCGGGTTGTCTGTCCGGGACACTGAAGCTTTCTTT
.,TRBJ1-1,TRBV2,.,CASSDFGGNTEAFF,TGTGCCAGCAGTGACTTCGGAGGGAACACTGAAGCTTTCTTT
.,TRBJ2-1,TRBV6-5,TRBD1,CASSYFAGGEPIGFF,TGTGCCAGCAGTTACTTCGCAGGGGGCGAGCCAATCGGGTTCTTC
once,TRBJ1-1,TRBV6-5,.,CASSWTRAWSFF,TGTGCCAGCAGTTGGACCAGGGCCTGGTCTTTCTTT
few,TRBJ1-1,TRBV5-6,.,CASSQRQAEAFF,TGTGCCAGCAGCCAGAGACAGGCAGAAGCTTTCTTT
.,TRBJ2-2,TRBV7-2,.,CASSSMGGTNTGELFF,TGTGCCAGCAGCTCTATGGGGGGAACCAACACCGGGGAGCTGTTTTTT
.,TRBJ2-6,TRBV25-1,TRBD1,CASSDGTGGSGANVLTF,TGTGCCAGCAGTGATGGGACAGGGGGCTCTGGGGCCAACGTCCTGACTTTC
.,TRBJ2-4,TRBV27,TRBD2,CASSLSPGLAGSKNIQYF,TGTGCCAGCAGTTTATCGCCGGGACTAGCGGGAAGCAAAAACATTCAGTACTTC
.,TRBJ2-7,TRBV6-1,TRBD1,CATNDRVDEQYF,TGTGCCACCAACGACAGGGTGGACGAGCAGTACTTC
.,TRBJ1-6,TRBV5-6,.,CASSFFGQGSSPLHF,TGTGCCAGCAGCTTTTTTGGTCAGGGAAGTTCACCCCTCCACTTT
few,TRBJ1-1,TRBV5-4,TRBD1,CASSLTGETEAFF,TGTGCCAGCAGCCTCACAGGGGAAACTGAAGCTTTCTTT
.,TRBJ2-7,TRBV7-9,.,CSSSLETGAYEQYF,TGTTCCAGCAGCTTAGAGACAGGTGCCTACGAGCAGTACTTC
.,TRBJ1-5,TRBV19,.,CASSSLQVQPQHF,TGTGCCAGTAGTAGCCTCCAGGTTCAGCCCCAGCATTTT
.,TRBJ2-3,TRBV9,TRBD2,CASSSLAGGEADTQYF,TGTGCCAGCAGCTCTCTAGCGGGAGGAGAGGCAGATACGCAGTATTTT
few,TRBJ2-6,TRBV6-1,.,CATVRGANVLTF,TGTGCTACAGTAAGGGGGGCCAACGTCCTGACTTTC
few,TRBJ1-1,TRBV2,TRBD1,CASLRTGNTEAFF,TGTGCCAGCCTGCGGACAGGGAACACTGAAGCTTTCTTT
.,TRBJ1-5,TRBV6-5,TRBD1,CASSYKGAFNQPQHF,TGTGCCAGCAGTTACAAGGGGGCTTTCAATCAGCCCCAGCATTTT
.,TRBJ2-7,TRBV6-1,.,CASSAYQGSTYEQYF,TGTGCCAGCAGTGCCTATCAGGGTTCCACCTACGAGCAGTACTTC
.,TRBJ2-2,TRBV6-4,.,CASSERSTGELFF,TGTGCCAGCAGTGAGAGGAGCACCGGGGAGCTGTTTTTT
.,TRBJ2-5,TRBV6-4,TRBD1,CARPRTGKTQYF,TGTGCCAGACCTAGGACAGGGAAGACCCAGTACTTC
.,TRBJ2-7,TRBV25-1,.,CASSLGGGNSYEQYF,TGTGCCAGCAGCCTAGGGGGGGGTAACTCCTACGAGCAGTACTTC
.,TRBJ2-3,TRBV27,.,CASSLADSSTDTQYF,TGTGCCAGCAGCTTAGCGGATTCTAGCACAGATACGCAGTATTTT
.,TRBJ2-1,TRBV19,.,CATTDSVAGGEQFF,TGTGCCACCACGGACAGTGTAGCTGGGGGTGAGCAGTTCTTC
.,TRBJ1-3,TRBV30,.,CAWSSRGRREVAGNTIYF,TGTGCCTGGAGTTCCCGGGGCAGGAGGGAGGTCGCTGGAAACACCATATATTTT
once,TRBJ2-3,TRBV10-3,TRBD1,CAIEATGGISTDTQYF,TGTGCCATCGAGGCTACAGGGGGCATTAGCACAGATACGCAGTATTTT
.,TRBJ2-7,TRBV6-1,.,CASSEALDSGYEQYF,TGTGCCAGCAGTGAAGCGCTCGACTCCGGCTACGAGCAGTACTTC
.,TRBJ1-1,TRBV7-2,TRBD1,CASSLAQGAGAEAFF,TGTGCCAGCAGCTTAGCGCAGGGGGCGGGCGCTGAAGCTTTCTTT
.,TRBJ2-5,TRBV11-3,TRBD2,CASSYGGGAVGQETQYF,TGTGCCAGCAGCTACGGCGGGGGGGCCGTCGGGCAAGAGACCCAGTACTTC
.,TRBJ2-5,TRBV14,.,CASSQGARSETQYF,TGTGCCAGCAGCCAAGGAGCTAGGTCAGAGACCCAGTACTTC